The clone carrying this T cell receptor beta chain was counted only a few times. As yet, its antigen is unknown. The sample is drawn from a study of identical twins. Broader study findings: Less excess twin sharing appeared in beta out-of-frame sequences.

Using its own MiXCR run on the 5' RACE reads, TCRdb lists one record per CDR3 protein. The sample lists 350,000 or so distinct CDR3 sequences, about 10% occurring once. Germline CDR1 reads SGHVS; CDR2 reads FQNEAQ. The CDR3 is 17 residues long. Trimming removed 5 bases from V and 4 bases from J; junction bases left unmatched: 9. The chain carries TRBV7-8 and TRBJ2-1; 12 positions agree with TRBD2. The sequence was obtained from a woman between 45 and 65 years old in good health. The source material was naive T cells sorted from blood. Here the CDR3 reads CASSPGLAGFGYNEQFF. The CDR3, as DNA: TGTGCCAGCAGCCCGGGACTAGCGGGCTTTGGGTACAATGAGCAGTTCTTC.